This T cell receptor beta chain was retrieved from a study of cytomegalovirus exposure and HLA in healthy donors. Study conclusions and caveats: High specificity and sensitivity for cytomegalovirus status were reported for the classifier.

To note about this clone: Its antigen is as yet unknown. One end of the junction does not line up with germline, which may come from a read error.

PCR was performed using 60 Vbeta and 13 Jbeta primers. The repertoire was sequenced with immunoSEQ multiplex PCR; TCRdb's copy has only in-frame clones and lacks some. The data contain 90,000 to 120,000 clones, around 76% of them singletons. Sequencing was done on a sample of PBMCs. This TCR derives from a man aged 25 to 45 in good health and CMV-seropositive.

The CDR3 here is CAWRNNPGANGLTF. Here the CDR3 DNA reads TGTGCCTGGAGGAACAATCCTGGGGCCAACGGCCTGACTTTC. The J gene is TRBJ2-6, the V gene TRBV30; D may be TRBD1 (5 bases). Germline V gene data show CDR1 as GTSNPN and CDR2 as SVGIG (reference sequence). The CDR3 totals 14 residues.